This record concerns one TCR beta chain sequence. Its antigen is currently unknown. Deletions cut 4 bases from V and 3 bases from J, with 7 bases between. Germline V gene sequence: CDR1 SNHLY, CDR2 FYNNEI. This CDR3 has 12 amino acids. The source of the sample is a study of radiotherapy plus CTLA-4 blockade in lung cancer. Generated by immunoSEQ multiplex PCR, the TCRdb table keeps only in-frame clones and is missing some. The repertoire holds approximately 75,000 clones, with around 80% as singletons. Findings and caveats of the study: Among reported predictors of response, early blood T cell clone dynamics with interferon-beta performed best.

The V gene is TRBV2, the J gene TRBJ2-7; D ambiguous. This TCR was recovered from a human donor with non-small cell lung cancer who had a complete response to radiotherapy plus ipilimumab. Sample: peripheral blood, taken from a patient treated with radiotherapy plus ipilimumab. CDR3 sequence: CASSAEYYEQYV. CDR3 nucleotide sequence: TGTGCCAGCAGTGCCGAATACTACGAGCAGTACGTC.